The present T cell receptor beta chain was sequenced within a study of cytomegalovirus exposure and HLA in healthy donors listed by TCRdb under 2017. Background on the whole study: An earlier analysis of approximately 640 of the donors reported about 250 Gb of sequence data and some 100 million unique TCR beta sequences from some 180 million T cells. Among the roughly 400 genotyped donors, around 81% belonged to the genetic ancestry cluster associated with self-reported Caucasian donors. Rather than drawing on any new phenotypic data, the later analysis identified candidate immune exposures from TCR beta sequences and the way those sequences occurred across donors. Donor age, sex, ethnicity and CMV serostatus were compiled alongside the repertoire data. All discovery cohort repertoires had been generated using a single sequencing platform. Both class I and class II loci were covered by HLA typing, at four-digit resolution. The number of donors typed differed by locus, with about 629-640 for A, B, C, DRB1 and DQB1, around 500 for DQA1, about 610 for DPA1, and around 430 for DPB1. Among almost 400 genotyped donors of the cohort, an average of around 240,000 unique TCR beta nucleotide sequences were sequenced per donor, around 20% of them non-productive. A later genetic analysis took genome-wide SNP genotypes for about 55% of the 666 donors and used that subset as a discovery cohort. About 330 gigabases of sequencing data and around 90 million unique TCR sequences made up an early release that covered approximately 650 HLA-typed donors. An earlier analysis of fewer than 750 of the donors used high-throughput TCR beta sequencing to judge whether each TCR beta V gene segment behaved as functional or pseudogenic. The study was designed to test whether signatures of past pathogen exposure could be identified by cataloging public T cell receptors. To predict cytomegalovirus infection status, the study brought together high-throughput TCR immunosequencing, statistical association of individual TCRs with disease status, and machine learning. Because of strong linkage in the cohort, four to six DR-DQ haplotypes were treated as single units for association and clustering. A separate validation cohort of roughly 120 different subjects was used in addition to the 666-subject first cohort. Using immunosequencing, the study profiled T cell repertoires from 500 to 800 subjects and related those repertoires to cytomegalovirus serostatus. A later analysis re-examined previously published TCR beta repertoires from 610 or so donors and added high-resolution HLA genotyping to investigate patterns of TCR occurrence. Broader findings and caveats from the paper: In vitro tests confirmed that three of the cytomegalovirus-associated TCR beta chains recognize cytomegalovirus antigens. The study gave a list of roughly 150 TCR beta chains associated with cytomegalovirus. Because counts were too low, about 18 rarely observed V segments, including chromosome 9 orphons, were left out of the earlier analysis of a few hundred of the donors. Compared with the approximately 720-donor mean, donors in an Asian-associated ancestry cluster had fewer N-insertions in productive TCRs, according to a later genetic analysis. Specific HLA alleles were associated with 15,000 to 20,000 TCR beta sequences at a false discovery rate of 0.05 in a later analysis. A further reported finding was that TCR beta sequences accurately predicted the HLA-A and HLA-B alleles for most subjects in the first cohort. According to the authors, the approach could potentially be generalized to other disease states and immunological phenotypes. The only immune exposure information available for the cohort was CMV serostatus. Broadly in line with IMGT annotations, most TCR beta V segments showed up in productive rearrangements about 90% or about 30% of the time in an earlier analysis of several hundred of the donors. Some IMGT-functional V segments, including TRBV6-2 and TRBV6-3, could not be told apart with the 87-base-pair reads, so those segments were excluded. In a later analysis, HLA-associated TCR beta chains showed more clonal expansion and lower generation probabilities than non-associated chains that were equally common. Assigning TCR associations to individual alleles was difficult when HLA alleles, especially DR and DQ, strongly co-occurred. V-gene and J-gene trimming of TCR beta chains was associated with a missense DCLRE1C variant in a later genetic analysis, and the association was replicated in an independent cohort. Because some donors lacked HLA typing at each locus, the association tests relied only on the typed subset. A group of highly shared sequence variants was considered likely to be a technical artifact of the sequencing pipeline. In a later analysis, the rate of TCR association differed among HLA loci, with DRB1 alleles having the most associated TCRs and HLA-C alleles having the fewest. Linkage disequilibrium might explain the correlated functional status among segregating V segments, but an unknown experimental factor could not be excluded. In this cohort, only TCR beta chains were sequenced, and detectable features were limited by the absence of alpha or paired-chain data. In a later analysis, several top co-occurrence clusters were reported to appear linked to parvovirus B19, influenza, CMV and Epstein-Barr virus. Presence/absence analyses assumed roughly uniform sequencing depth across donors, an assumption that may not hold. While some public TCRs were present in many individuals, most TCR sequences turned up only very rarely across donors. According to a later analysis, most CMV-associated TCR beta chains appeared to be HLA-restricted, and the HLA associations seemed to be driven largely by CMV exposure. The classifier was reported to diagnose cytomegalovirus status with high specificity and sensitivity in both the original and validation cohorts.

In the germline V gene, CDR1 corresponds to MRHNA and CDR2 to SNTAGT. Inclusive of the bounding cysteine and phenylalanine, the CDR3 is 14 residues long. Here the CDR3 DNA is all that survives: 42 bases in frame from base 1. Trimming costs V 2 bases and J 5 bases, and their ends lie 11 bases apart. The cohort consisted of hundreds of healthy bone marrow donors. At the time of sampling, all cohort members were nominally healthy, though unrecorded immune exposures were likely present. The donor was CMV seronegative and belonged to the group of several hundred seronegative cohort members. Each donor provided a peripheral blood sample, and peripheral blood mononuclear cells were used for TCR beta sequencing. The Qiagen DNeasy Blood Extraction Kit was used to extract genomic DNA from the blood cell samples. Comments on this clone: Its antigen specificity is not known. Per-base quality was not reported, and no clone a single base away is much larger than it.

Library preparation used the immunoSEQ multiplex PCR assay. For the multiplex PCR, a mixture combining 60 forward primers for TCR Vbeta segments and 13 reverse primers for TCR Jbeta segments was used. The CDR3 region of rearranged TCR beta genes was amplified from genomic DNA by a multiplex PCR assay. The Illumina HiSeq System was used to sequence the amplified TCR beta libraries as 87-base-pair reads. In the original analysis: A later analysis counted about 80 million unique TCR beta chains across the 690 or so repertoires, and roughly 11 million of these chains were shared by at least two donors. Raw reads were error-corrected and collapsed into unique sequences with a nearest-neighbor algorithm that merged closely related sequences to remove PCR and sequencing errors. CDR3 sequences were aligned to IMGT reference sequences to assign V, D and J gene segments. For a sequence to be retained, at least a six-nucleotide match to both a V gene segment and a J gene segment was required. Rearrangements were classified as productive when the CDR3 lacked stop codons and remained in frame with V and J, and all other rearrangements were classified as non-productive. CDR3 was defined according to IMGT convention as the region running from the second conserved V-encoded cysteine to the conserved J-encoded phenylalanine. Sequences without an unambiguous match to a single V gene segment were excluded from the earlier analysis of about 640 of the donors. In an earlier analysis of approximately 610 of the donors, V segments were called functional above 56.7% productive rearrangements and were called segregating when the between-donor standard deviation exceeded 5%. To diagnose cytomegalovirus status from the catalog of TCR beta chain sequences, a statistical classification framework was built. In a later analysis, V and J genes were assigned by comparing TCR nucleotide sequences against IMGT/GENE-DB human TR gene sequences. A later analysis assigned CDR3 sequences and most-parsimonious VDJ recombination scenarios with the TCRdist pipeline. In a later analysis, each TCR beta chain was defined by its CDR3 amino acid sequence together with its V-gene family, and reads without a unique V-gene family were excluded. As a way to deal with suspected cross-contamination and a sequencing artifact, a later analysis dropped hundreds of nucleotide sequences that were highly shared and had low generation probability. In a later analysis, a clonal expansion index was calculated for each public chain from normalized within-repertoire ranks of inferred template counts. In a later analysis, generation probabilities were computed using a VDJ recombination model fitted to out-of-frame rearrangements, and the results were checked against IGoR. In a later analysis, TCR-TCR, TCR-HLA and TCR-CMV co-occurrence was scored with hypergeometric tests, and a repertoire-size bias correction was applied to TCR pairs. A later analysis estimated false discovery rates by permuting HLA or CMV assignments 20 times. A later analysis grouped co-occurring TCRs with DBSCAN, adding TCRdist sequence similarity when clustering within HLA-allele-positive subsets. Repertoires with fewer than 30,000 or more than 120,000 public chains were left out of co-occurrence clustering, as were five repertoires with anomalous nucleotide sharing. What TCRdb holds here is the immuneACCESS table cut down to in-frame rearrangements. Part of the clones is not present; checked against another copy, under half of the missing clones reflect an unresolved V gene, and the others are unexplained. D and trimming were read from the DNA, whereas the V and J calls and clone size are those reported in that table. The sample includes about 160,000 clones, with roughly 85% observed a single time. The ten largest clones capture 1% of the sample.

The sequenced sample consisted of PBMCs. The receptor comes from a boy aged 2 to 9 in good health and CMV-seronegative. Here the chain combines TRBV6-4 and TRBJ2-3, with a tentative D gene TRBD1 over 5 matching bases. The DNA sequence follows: TGTGCCAGCAGTGACGACAGTGCAGGAGATACGCAGTATTTT. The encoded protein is CASSDDSAGDTQYF.